The present T cell receptor beta chain was sequenced within a study of T cells after yellow fever vaccination. Whole-study findings and limits: A large majority of primary-vaccination clones showed up again after the booster (about 96% CD4, around 90% CD8).

This clonotype was counted ten times or more. Universal primer sites and UMIs were introduced during 5'RACE template-switching synthesis of TCR cDNA. MiXCR was run by TCRdb on the 5' RACE reads, yielding one entry per CDR3 protein. This table holds tens of thousands of distinct CDR3 sequences, around 7% found once. Germline V gives CDR1 SGHNT, CDR2 YYREEE (reference sequence). V was trimmed by 4 bases and J by 0 bases, leaving 10 bases between them. The CDR3 contains 14 residues. This sequence joins TRBV5-4 and TRBJ1-1; D not certain. The source of this sequence is a man younger than 35 who received the YFV17D yellow fever vaccine. This specimen was PBMCs, either bulk or a sorted T-cell subset (CD4+, CD8+, memory, or dextramer-sorted; not recorded which), taken on the day of the first yellow fever vaccination. The CDR3 region is CASSAAAVNTEAFF. The CDR3 DNA reads as TGTGCCAGCAGCGCGGCGGCGGTGAACACTGAAGCTTTCTTT.